These 23 T cell receptor beta chains were sequenced from one sample in a study of shared clonotypes between healthy human individuals. Some clones are missing from TCRdb's copy, which holds only in-frame ones; the method was immunoSEQ multiplex PCR. The sample lists some 790,000 clones; roughly 72% were seen once. The sample comprised memory CD4+ T cells sorted from blood. The subset: CD45RA-negative fraction. These receptors were collected from a woman in her 30s in good health.

This clone was seen at least ten times. J is TRBJ2-4 and V is TRBV27; possibly TRBD2 for D (6 bases). The V gene lost 3 bases and the J gene lost 8 bases, with 8 bases spanning the gap. Per germline, CDR1 MNHEY and CDR2 SMNVEV (reference sequence). This CDR3 spans 12 amino acids. The CDR3 sequence is CASSFAGHIQYF. In DNA form, the CDR3 reads TGTGCCAGCAGTTTCGCGGGGCACATTCAGTACTTC.

V is TRBV19 and J is TRBJ2-1, with TRBD2 matching over 14 bases. V lost 6 bases, J lost 0 bases, and 7 bases stayed unmatched. Germline V gene lookup returns CDR1 LNHDA and CDR2 SQIVND (reference sequence). The CDR3 spans 18 residues. The CDR3 reads CASSKTGTSGSSYNEQFF. The CDR3 nucleotides are TGTGCCAGTAGCAAAACCGGGACTAGCGGGAGCTCCTACAATGAGCAGTTCTTC.

This clone was recorded once. Other DNA sequences in the sample encode the same CDR3. The chain couples TRBV11-3 to TRBJ2-7; 7 positions agree with TRBD2. This CDR3 region has 15 residues. CDR1 SGHNT and CDR2 YENEEA come from the germline V gene. The J segment lost 2 bases and the V segment lost 3 bases, leaving 7 bases of the junction unmatched. Here the CDR3 reads CASSLGSSGAYEQYF. The CDR3 DNA is TGTGCCAGCAGCTTGGGGTCTAGCGGAGCCTACGAGCAGTACTTC.

The chain links TRBV18 to TRBJ2-2, with D perhaps TRBD1 (5 bases). Trimming took 4 bases from V and 3 from J, leaving 12 bases between them. CDR1 and CDR2 (germline): KGHSH, LQKENI. This CDR3 region has 15 residues. This CDR3 is CASSLDSGYTGELFF. CDR3 coding DNA: TGTGCCAGCTCACTCGACTCAGGGTACACCGGGGAGCTGTTTTTT.

V gene TRBV2 combines with J gene TRBJ1-5; tentatively, D is TRBD1 (5 bases). Germline loops: CDR1 SNHLY, CDR2 FYNNEI. This CDR3 comprises 13 residues. V dropped 8 bases and J dropped 7 bases, with 15 bases sitting between them. The CDR3 loop reads CASERGSRQPQHF. The CDR3 DNA reads as TGTGCCAGCGAGCGGGGGTCGAGGCAGCCCCAGCATTTT.

The gene calls are TRBV29-1 and TRBJ2-5, with TRBD2 matching over 7 bases. CDR1 SQVTM and CDR2 ANQGSEA come from the germline V gene. The CDR3 consists of 15 residues. CDR3 loop: CCYSGGRNFQETQYF. CDR3 coding DNA: TGCTGCTACAGCGGCGGGAGAAATTTCCAAGAGACCCAGTACTTC.

This clone was found a few times. The gene calls are TRBV7-9 and TRBJ2-2, with D tentatively TRBD1 (6 bases). The germline V gene encodes CDR1 SEHNR and CDR2 FQNEAQ (reference sequence). This CDR3 comprises 15 residues. V was trimmed by 5 bases and J by 1 base, leaving 11 bases between them. In DNA, the CDR3 is TGTGCCAGCAGCAAGTGGGGACAGAACACCGGGGAGCTGTTTTTT. This translates into CASSKWGQNTGELFF.

This chain links TRBV28 with TRBJ1-1, with D unresolved. V shed 6 bases and J shed 4 bases, with 18 bases lying between them. Germline CDR1 MDHEN, CDR2 SYDVKM. This CDR3 comprises 15 residues. The CDR3 region is CASSRGGLLGTEAFF. The CDR3 region has the DNA TGTGCCAGCAGCCGAGGAGGCCTGTTGGGCACTGAAGCTTTCTTT.

This clone was detected only a few times. A much more abundant neighbour one base away suggests this may be a read error. The same CDR3 also results from other DNA sequences found in this sample. The chain has TRBV5-1 and TRBJ2-1; 10 positions agree with TRBD2. This CDR3 contains 15 residues. The V gene end was trimmed by 2 bases and the J gene end by 3 bases; junction bases not matched to a gene: 2. Germline V gives CDR1 SGHRS, CDR2 YFSETQ. As DNA, the CDR3 is TGCGCCAGCAGCTTATCTAGCGGGAGCTACAATGAGCAGTTCTTC. The encoded protein is CASSLSSGSYNEQFF.

The V gene is TRBV5-4, the J gene TRBJ2-3; 8 bases fit TRBD1. The CDR3 sequence is 15 residues long. Losses at the gene ends were 1 base for V and 7 bases for J; bases not matched to a gene: 8. Germline V gene lookup returns CDR1 SGHNT and CDR2 YYREEE (reference sequence). The CDR3 coding sequence is TGTGCCAGCAGCTTGATTGCAGGGGGCATGAATACGCAGTATTTT. Protein sequence: CASSLIAGGMNTQYF.

The gene calls are TRBV18 and TRBJ2-1; 9 bases align to TRBD1. The CDR3 length is 20 residues. Trimming took 3 bases from V and 1 from J; bases not matched to a gene: 16. From germline, CDR1 is KGHSH and CDR2 LQKENI. CDR3 amino acids: CASSPTARGQGLSSYNEQFF. The CDR3 coding sequence is TGTGCCAGCTCACCTACGGCTCGGGGACAGGGACTCTCTTCCTACAATGAGCAGTTCTTC.

The count of this clone is one. As the CDR3 is not closed by the conserved phenylalanine or tryptophan, this likely results from a read error. No DNA is shown, since the ends of the CDR3 on it are uncertain; the CDR3 is the one TCRdb lists. This chain's CDR3 is CASSLTRPRRY. V gene TRBV7-9 combines with J gene TRBJ1-2. The CDR3 contains 11 residues when both ends are counted. CDR1 is SEHNR and CDR2 is FQNEAQ in the germline V gene (reference sequence).

V gene TRBV5-1 combines with J gene TRBJ2-5, with a tentative D call TRBD1 (6 bases). V lost 9 bases and J 3 bases, leaving 12 bases between the germline ends. The germline CDR1 and CDR2 sequences are SGHRS and YFSETQ. CDR3 length: 12 residues. The CDR3 DNA is TGCGCCACCGGGACACCCGAAGAGACCCAGTACTTC. Translation: CATGTPEETQYF.

The gene calls are TRBV27 and TRBJ2-1, with 7 bases matching TRBD2. V shed 7 bases and J 4 bases; nucleotides not matched to a gene: 7. Germline V lookup: CDR1 MNHEY, CDR2 SMNVEV (reference sequence). CDR3 size: 14 residues. CDR3 loop: CASTYWGGYNEQFF. DNA of the CDR3: TGTGCCAGCACCTATTGGGGAGGGTACAATGAGCAGTTCTTC.

The chain has TRBV13 and TRBJ2-7; TRBD2 aligns across 12 bases. Trimming cost V 6 bases and J 3 bases; bases outside gene matches: 6. CDR1 and CDR2 from the germline V gene are PRHDT and FYEKMQ (reference sequence). This CDR3 region has 15 residues. The CDR3 DNA reads TGTGCCAGCAGAAAAACTAGCGGGAGGCACTACGAGCAGTACTTC. This translates into CASRKTSGRHYEQYF.

For this clone: The same CDR3 is also encoded by other DNA sequences in this sample. The V gene is TRBV5-1, the J gene TRBJ2-7; TRBD2 matches at 8 bases. V gave up 0 bases and J gave up 4 bases; unmatched junction bases: 3. The germline V gene encodes CDR1 SGHRS and CDR2 YFSETQ. The CDR3 covers 14 residues. The CDR3: CASSLGAGVYEQYF. In nucleotides, the CDR3 is TGCGCCAGCAGCTTGGGAGCGGGAGTTTACGAGCAGTACTTC. Complete variable domain (other parts from reference TRBV5-1 and TRBJ2-7): KAGVTQTPRYLIKTRGQQVTLSCSPISGHRSVSWYQQTPGQGLQFLFEYFSETQRNKGNFPGRFSGRQFSNSRSEMNVSTLELGDSALYLCASSLGAGVYEQYFGPGTRLTVT.

V and J are TRBV7-8 and TRBJ1-2; maybe TRBD1 (5 bases). V lost 1 base to trimming and J lost 4 bases, with 13 bases between them. Germline-derived CDR1 and CDR2 are SGHVS and FQNEAQ. The CDR3 is made up of 15 amino acids. The CDR3 coding sequence is TGTGCCAGCAGCTTAGGGCAGGCTGGGGGCTATGGCTACACCTTC. Protein sequence: CASSLGQAGGYGYTF.

This clone has only a few counts. This chain uses TRBV28 with TRBJ2-2; TRBD1 matches at 7 bases. From germline, CDR1 is MDHEN and CDR2 SYDVKM. V shed 4 bases, J shed 3 bases, and the junction held 5 bases outside the gene matches. CDR3 length: 15 residues. The CDR3 region has the DNA TGTGCCAGCAGTTCCGGGACAGTCCACACCGGGGAGCTGTTTTTT. This sequence encodes CASSSGTVHTGELFF.

The V call is TRBV5-1, the J call TRBJ1-6; D possibly corresponds to TRBD1 (6 bases). The ends were cut back, 4 bases at V and 6 bases at J, with 14 bases in the middle. The CDR3 is 15 residues long. Per the germline V gene, CDR1 is SGHRS and CDR2 is YFSETQ. The chain's CDR3 is CASSVRTALNSPLHF. The CDR3 region has the DNA TGCGCCAGCAGCGTTAGGACAGCGCTTAATTCACCCCTCCACTTT.

This clone was recorded at least ten times. The chain recombines TRBV7-6 with TRBJ1-2; no reliable D call. The V end was cut by 5 bases, the J end by 3 bases, with 13 bases between. The CDR3 sequence is 14 residues long. Germline loops: CDR1 SGHVS, CDR2 FNYEAQ. DNA of the CDR3: TGTGCCAGCAGCCCGGCCGGGGAGCACTATGGCTACACCTTC. Amino acid sequence: CASSPAGEHYGYTF.

This clone was seen ten or more times. The same CDR3 also results from other DNA sequences found in this sample. V usage is TRBV4-1 and J usage is TRBJ1-2; 10 nucleotides line up with TRBD1. J gave up 3 bases and V 3 bases, and 4 bases lay outside the gene matches. CDR3 size: 15 residues. Germline V gene sequence: CDR1 MGHRA, CDR2 YSYEKL. The CDR3 DNA reads as TGCGCCAGCAGCCACGCCGGACAGGGGGACTATGGCTACACCTTC. It translates to CASSHAGQGDYGYTF.

A word on this clone: It may be a read error: a sequence one base away is much more abundant. The CDR3 loop reads CASSPGLAGVNTGELFF. The CDR3 DNA reads as TGTGCCAGCAGCCCGGGACTAGCGGGAGTTAACACCGGGGAGCTGTTTTTT. The chain has TRBV5-4 and TRBJ2-2; 14 bases map to TRBD2. V was clipped by 4 bases and J by 2 bases; unmatched bases: 4. Germline values: CDR1 SGHNT, CDR2 YYREEE (reference sequence). The CDR3 loop spans 17 amino acids.

In its sample, this clone was seen a few times. The chain couples TRBV10-2 to TRBJ2-1, with 7 bases lining up with TRBD2. The CDR3 length is 16 residues. Per the germline V gene, CDR1 is WSHSY and CDR2 is SAAADI. J lost 4 bases, V lost 5 bases, and 11 bases had no gene match. CDR3 bases: TGCGCCAGCAGTCTCGGGCAAGCGGGGAGTTACAATGAGCAGTTCTTC. It encodes CASSLGQAGSYNEQFF.